This T cell receptor (beta chain) was found in a study of T cells after yellow fever vaccination. Study in general: Fractions of low cell number were prepared using SMART-Seq v4 Ultra Low Input. General observations from the study: Abundant bulk-population clonotypes could contaminate the FACS-sorted repertoires. Reappearing after the booster were most of the clones from primary vaccination (almost 97% CD4, 88% CD8).

Template-switching 5'RACE yielded the TCR cDNA; a universal primer site and UMIs were added in the process. Each CDR3 protein gets one entry after TCRdb re-called the 5' RACE reads with MiXCR. The sample lists about 85,000 distinct CDR3 sequences, about 14% occurring once. Trimming removed 5 bases from V and 5 bases from J; junction bases left unmatched: 2. The CDR3 consists of 12 residues. This clonotype originated in a man younger than 30 who received the YFV17D yellow fever vaccine. The sample was CD8+ T cells not binding an NS4B(214-222) dextramer, sorted from PBMCs, taken roughly 20 days after the first yellow fever vaccination. V is TRBV12-3 or TRBV12-4 and J is TRBJ2-5, with 7 positions matching TRBD2. CDR3 DNA: TGTGCCAGCAGTGGGGGGGGGGAGACCCAGTACTTC. Translated, it gives CASSGGGETQYF.